The rows below give T cell receptor beta chains drawn from one sample of a study of control samples from healthy donors and cancer patients. The method was immunoSEQ multiplex PCR; TCRdb's version includes in-frame clones alone and lacks a portion of them. The sample includes about 170,000 clones, around 90% seen only once; the top ten take just over 2%. The sample was blood. The source of these receptors is a woman aged 35 to 49 in good health. The CDR3 runs from the conserved cysteine through the conserved F or W. A D gene is named only where the DNA matches it firmly. Clone size, where shown, is once, few, many, or a class for clones that have expanded.

j_call v_call d_call clone_size cdr3_aa cdr3_nt
TRBJ1-6 TRBV3-1/TRBV3-2 TRBD1 NA CASSPTGGSPLHF TGTGCCAGCAGCCCGACAGGGGGCTCACCCCTCCACTTT
TRBJ2-1 TRBV19 NA NA CASSNPLVGEKIGEQFF TGTGCCAGTAGTAACCCCCTAGTAGGGGAAAAGATCGGTGAGCAGTTCTTC
TRBJ1-4 TRBV2 TRBD1 NA CASTIGGQRNEKLFF TGTGCCAGCACTATAGGGGGACAGAGAAATGAAAAACTGTTTTTT
TRBJ1-1 TRBV5-4 NA NA CASSLQTLNTEAFF TGTGCCAGCAGCTTGCAGACCTTGAACACTGAAGCTTTCTTT
TRBJ1-2 TRBV25-1 NA NA CASMGQGTFGYTF TGTGCCAGCATGGGCCAGGGCACGTTTGGCTACACCTTC
TRBJ1-1 TRBV18 NA NA CASSPGFAYEAFF TGTGCCAGCTCACCAGGTTTCGCCTATGAAGCTTTCTTT
TRBJ1-6 TRBV3-1/TRBV3-2 NA NA CASSQGSQVNSPLHF TGTGCCAGCAGCCAAGGTTCGCAGGTGAATTCACCCCTCCACTTT
TRBJ2-2 TRBV18 TRBD1 NA CASSPQKQGATTGELFF TGTGCCAGCTCACCACAGAAACAGGGGGCAACGACCGGGGAGCTGTTTTTT
TRBJ1-1 TRBV4-1 NA NA CASSQEVGDLSTEAFF TGCGCCAGCAGCCAAGAAGTCGGGGACCTGAGTACTGAAGCTTTCTTT
TRBJ1-1 TRBV5-1 NA NA CASSFLPNTPRGNTEAFF TGCGCCAGCAGCTTTCTCCCCAACACACCGCGTGGGAACACTGAAGCTTTCTTT
TRBJ2-7 TRBV3-1/TRBV3-2 NA NA CASGRGPYEQYF TGTGCCAGCGGCAGGGGCCCCTACGAGCAGTACTTC
TRBJ2-1 TRBV5-1 TRBD1 NA CASSSQQGANEQFF TGCGCCAGCAGCTCCCAACAGGGGGCCAATGAGCAGTTCTTC
TRBJ2-2 TRBV6-5 TRBD1 NA CASSYSWDRTVGELFF TGTGCCAGCAGTTACTCTTGGGACAGGACCGTGGGGGAGCTGTTTTTT
TRBJ1-2 TRBV7-8 TRBD1 NA CASSFIGPDRVDYGYTF TGTGCCAGCAGCTTTATAGGCCCCGACAGGGTTGACTATGGCTACACCTTC
TRBJ1-1 TRBV5-8 NA NA CASSLADGGGGMNTEAFF TGTGCCAGCAGCTTGGCCGATGGAGGGGGAGGAATGAACACTGAAGCTTTCTTT
TRBJ2-5 TRBV2 TRBD2 NA CASNGGGDQETQYF TGTGCCAGCAACGGCGGGGGGGACCAAGAGACCCAGTACTTC
TRBJ2-2 TRBV7-9 TRBD2 NA CASSPRGLASNTGELFF TGTGCCAGCAGCCCCCGGGGACTAGCTTCGAACACCGGGGAGCTGTTTTTT
TRBJ2-2 TRBV6-1 NA NA CASSEQLAVNTGELFF TGTGCCAGCAGTGAACAGTTAGCGGTGAACACCGGGGAGCTGTTTTTT
TRBJ2-7 TRBV4-1 TRBD1 NA CASSHMDRVDYEQYF TGCGCCAGCAGTCACATGGACAGGGTTGACTACGAGCAGTACTTC
TRBJ1-1 TRBV7-9 NA NA CASSPANEAFF TGTGCCAGCAGCCCCGCGAATGAAGCTTTCTTT
TRBJ2-5 TRBV6-6 NA NA CASSYSIARGPETQYF TGTGCCAGCAGTTACTCGATAGCCCGGGGGCCGGAGACCCAGTACTTC
TRBJ1-5 TRBV12-3/TRBV12-4 NA NA CASSLDNQPQHF TGTGCCAGCAGTTTAGATAATCAGCCCCAGCATTTT
TRBJ2-7 TRBV4-1 NA NA CASSQDRQVYEQYF TGCGCCAGCAGCCAAGATAGACAAGTCTACGAGCAGTACTTC
TRBJ2-7 TRBV5-4 NA NA CASSLGRDLGEQYF TGTGCCAGCAGCTTAGGACGGGATCTTGGAGAGCAGTACTTC
TRBJ1-1 TRBV6-4 NA NA CASISRLKGTEAFF TGTGCCAGCATCAGCAGGCTTAAGGGCACTGAAGCTTTCTTT
TRBJ2-7 TRBV28 TRBD2 NA CASSLRDYPYEQYF TGTGCCAGCAGTTTACGGGACTACCCCTACGAGCAGTACTTC
TRBJ1-1 TRBV7-7 NA NA CASSYQMNTEAFF TGTGCCAGCAGCTACCAGATGAACACTGAAGCTTTCTTT
TRBJ1-2 TRBV18 NA NA CASSPDQGYNMYTF TGTGCCAGCTCACCCGATCAAGGGTATAATATGTACACCTTC
TRBJ1-3 TRBV29-1 NA few CSVVYSGNTIYF TGCAGCGTTGTTTACTCTGGAAACACCATATATTTT
TRBJ1-2 TRBV10-3 TRBD1 NA CAISLDRGKSYGYTF TGTGCCATCAGTTTGGACAGGGGAAAAAGCTATGGCTACACCTTC
TRBJ2-2 TRBV20-1 NA once CSARGAGELFF TGCAGTGCTAGAGGGGCAGGGGAGCTGTTTTTT
TRBJ2-5 TRBV7-8 NA NA CASSLAEGGLGETQYF TGTGCCAGCAGCTTAGCGGAAGGTGGGCTAGGAGAGACCCAGTACTTC
TRBJ2-7 TRBV5-1 TRBD1 NA CASSWTGGYEQYF TGCGCCAGCAGCTGGACAGGGGGCTACGAGCAGTACTTC
TRBJ1-5 TRBV10-2 NA NA CASSEGPQPQHF TGCGCCAGCAGTGAGGGGCCTCAGCCCCAGCATTTT
TRBJ1-2 TRBV7-2 NA NA CASSQLYVGRANGYTF TGTGCCAGCAGCCAACTTTACGTCGGCAGGGCTAATGGCTACACCTTC
TRBJ1-1 TRBV25-1 TRBD1 NA CASSVGQMNTEAFF TGTGCCAGCAGTGTGGGACAGATGAACACTGAAGCTTTCTTT
TRBJ1-6 TRBV6-5 NA few CASSYSARDSPLHF TGTGCCAGCAGTTACTCAGCCAGGGATTCACCCCTCCACTTT
TRBJ1-1 TRBV5-1 NA NA CASSGEGAEAFF TGCGCCAGCAGCGGAGAAGGCGCTGAAGCTTTCTTT
TRBJ1-5 TRBV6-5 NA NA CASSDSGGLGQPQHF TGTGCCAGCAGCGACAGCGGGGGGCTAGGTCAGCCCCAGCATTTT
TRBJ2-7 TRBV16 NA NA CASSQSAQLGEQYF TGTGCCAGCAGCCAATCAGCACAGCTGGGCGAGCAGTACTTC
TRBJ1-3 TRBV5-1 TRBD1 NA CASSPMGQGRIPGNTIYF TGCGCCAGCAGCCCGATGGGACAGGGCCGTATTCCAGGAAACACCATATATTTT
TRBJ1-1 TRBV7-2 NA NA CASSPLTGVNTEAFF TGTGCCAGCAGCCCGTTAACCGGGGTGAACACTGAAGCTTTCTTT
TRBJ1-5 TRBV7-9 NA medium-sized CASSRTESGNQPQHF TGTGCCAGCAGCCGGACAGAAAGTGGCAATCAGCCCCAGCATTTT
TRBJ2-7 TRBV6-5 NA few CASSGQPLSYEQYF TGTGCCAGCAGCGGACAGCCCCTCTCCTACGAGCAGTACTTC
TRBJ1-2 TRBV13 NA NA CASSLQGDGYTF TGTGCCAGCAGCCTACAGGGAGATGGCTACACCTTC
TRBJ2-1 TRBV9 TRBD2 NA CASSPSGGSEQFF TGTGCCAGCAGTCCTAGCGGGGGGAGTGAGCAGTTCTTC
TRBJ2-1 TRBV7-2 NA NA CASSSLRTVDEQFF TGTGCCAGCAGCTCCCTTCGGACCGTGGATGAGCAGTTCTTC